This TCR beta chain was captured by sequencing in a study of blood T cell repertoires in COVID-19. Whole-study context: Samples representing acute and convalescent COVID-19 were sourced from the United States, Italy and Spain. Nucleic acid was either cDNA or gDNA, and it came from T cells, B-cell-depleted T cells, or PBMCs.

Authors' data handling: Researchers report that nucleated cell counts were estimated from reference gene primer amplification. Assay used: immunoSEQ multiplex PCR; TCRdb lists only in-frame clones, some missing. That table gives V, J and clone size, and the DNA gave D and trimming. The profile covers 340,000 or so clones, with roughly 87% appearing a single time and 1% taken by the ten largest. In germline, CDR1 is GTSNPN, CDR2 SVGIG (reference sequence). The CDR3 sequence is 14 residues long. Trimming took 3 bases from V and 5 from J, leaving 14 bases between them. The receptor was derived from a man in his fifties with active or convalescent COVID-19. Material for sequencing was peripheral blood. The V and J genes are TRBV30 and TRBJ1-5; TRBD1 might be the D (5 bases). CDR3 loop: CAWSADSGDQPQHF. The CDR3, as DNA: TGTGCCTGGAGCGCAGACAGCGGGGATCAGCCCCAGCATTTT.